This TCR beta chain emerged from a study of T cells after yellow fever vaccination. Overall study: Researchers used SMART-Seq v4 Ultra Low Input to prepare fractions that had low cell numbers. Whole-study findings and limits: Reappearance after the booster was seen for most primary-vaccination clones, at 95% to 97% CD4 and 75% to 90% CD8.

V shed 2 bases and J shed 3 bases, with 13 bases lying between them. Germline assignment: CDR1 KGHSH and CDR2 LQKENI. CDR3 length: 15 residues. The sample holds many counts of this clonotype. Its specificity is not known. TCRdb reprocessed the 5' RACE reads with MiXCR, giving one entry per CDR3 protein. Among roughly 150,000 distinct CDR3 sequences listed, about 7% were seen once. This TCR derives from a man between 18 and 35 years old who received the YFV17D yellow fever vaccine. Sequenced material: CD4+ T cells sorted from PBMCs, taken 5 days after the first yellow fever vaccination. The chain employs TRBV18 and TRBJ1-1; possibly TRBD1 for D (6 bases). The CDR3, as DNA: TGTGCCAGCTCACCAAGCATACAGGGCGACACTGAAGCTTTCTTT. Its protein product is CASSPSIQGDTEAFF.